This T cell receptor (beta chain) was identified during a study of cytomegalovirus exposure and HLA in healthy donors. The PCR was carried out with 60 Vbeta primers and 13 Jbeta primers. Assay used: immunoSEQ multiplex PCR; TCRdb lists only in-frame clones, some missing. The data hold roughly 100,000 clones, with 70% to 80% observed a single time. CDR3 size: 16 residues. Germline assignment: CDR1 SGHTA and CDR2 FQGNSA. V was pared by 7 bases and J by 4 bases, with 11 bases of the junction left unmatched. The TCR sequence derives from a man aged 35 to 55 in good health and CMV-seronegative. The sample taken for sequencing was PBMCs. This chain uses TRBV7-2 with TRBJ2-2, with 8 bases identical to TRBD2. The CDR3 region has the DNA TGTGCCAGCATCCAACGCCTAGCGGGTGGCACCGGGGAGCTGTTTTTT. Translation: CASIQRLAGGTGELFF.